This TCR beta chain was captured in a study of brain T cells in children with intractable seizures. The CDR3 consists of 16 residues. Germline CDR1 reads LNHDA; CDR2 reads SQIVND (reference sequence). V was shortened by 1 base and J by 0 bases, with 10 bases between the two germline ends. Only in-frame clones appear in the TCRdb table, and some are missing; sequencing was by immunoSEQ multiplex PCR. The profile shows about 320,000 clones, roughly 93% of them singletons. Study-level results: Viral specificity was inferred only from CDR3 similarity; HCMV serostatus was unknown.

With respect to this clone: The antigen is undetermined.

Documented time point: blood from clinic visit 5 months post-surgery; TSC patient then seizure free. Only cases whose brain tissue showed the highest T cell transcript signatures were sequenced. At least one anti-epileptic drug was given before surgery. This receptor was identified in a boy under two years old with tuberous sclerosis and intractable seizures. The chain employs TRBV19 and TRBJ1-3; D not certain. Sequences were derived from peripheral blood, sampled around 5 months after surgery. CDR3 nucleotides: TGTGCCAGTAGTATAGCCCGGACCATCTCTGGAAACACCATATATTTT. Protein product: CASSIARTISGNTIYF.